The 30 T cell receptor beta chains given below trace back to one sample, sequenced in a study of breast tumors, draining lymph nodes, adjacent tissues. One entry per CDR3 protein results from TCRdb running MiXCR on the multiplex PCR reads. The repertoire has about 52,000 distinct CDR3 sequences, roughly 41% of them found once; the top ten carry about 10%. The sequenced material came from breast tumor tissue. The receptors come from a female donor with breast cancer. Some clones in this sample may be carry-over from other donors' samples.

This clonotype came up once. The genes are TRBV24-1 and TRBJ2-2, with a tentative D call TRBD2 (5 bases). This CDR3 is 13 amino acids long. The V end was cut by 6 bases, the J end by 7 bases, with 11 bases between. CDR1 KGHDR and CDR2 SFDVKD come from the germline V gene. The DNA of the CDR3 is TGTGCCACCAGTAGACGGGATTTCGGGGAGCTGTTTTTT. Protein product: CATSRRDFGELFF.

Many counts were recorded for this clonotype. The V call is TRBV6-5, the J call TRBJ2-5; TRBD1 aligns across 7 bases. V shed 6 bases and J 5 bases; nucleotides not matched to a gene: 6. Germline V CDR1 and CDR2: MNHEY, SVGAGI. This CDR3 has 13 residues. CDR3 sequence: CASRRTGVETQYF. The CDR3 bases are TGTGCCAGCAGAAGGACAGGTGTGGAGACCCAGTACTTC.

This clonotype appeared many times. The V call is TRBV12-3 or TRBV12-4, the J call TRBJ2-1; D is undetermined. The V and J ends lost 1 base and 4 bases respectively, with 17 bases between them. This CDR3 comprises 17 residues. CDR3 region: CASSLVPLGLGYNEQFF. The CDR3 DNA reads as TGTGCCAGCAGTTTAGTCCCGTTAGGGTTAGGGTACAATGAGCAGTTCTTC.

This chain uses TRBV7-9 with TRBJ1-6; 9 bases match TRBD1. The CDR3 length is 16 residues. The V and J ends lost 7 bases and 10 bases, in that order; junction bases with no gene match: 14. Per the germline V gene, CDR1 is SEHNR and CDR2 is FQNEAQ (reference sequence). The CDR3 protein is CASNNRGTGLGSPLHF. The CDR3 DNA sequence: TGTGCCAGCAACAACAGGGGGACAGGGTTAGGGTCACCCCTCCACTTT.

This clonotype was detected only once. This rearrangement joins TRBV29-1 to TRBJ2-3, with TRBD2 matching over 8 bases. The CDR3 sequence is 16 residues long. With 1 base clipped from V and 3 bases from J, the junction kept 9 bases outside the gene matches. The V gene's germline CDR1 is SQVTM and CDR2 ANQGSEA. The CDR3, as DNA: TGCAGCGTTGAAGGCTGGCGGGGGGCTGGAACAGATACGCAGTATTTT. Translation: CSVEGWRGAGTDTQYF.

The gene calls are TRBV5-4 and TRBJ2-5; TRBD2 matches at 8 bases. The CDR3 spans 17 residues. With 4 bases clipped from V and 3 bases from J, the junction kept 14 bases outside the gene matches. CDR1 is SGHNT, CDR2 YYREEE, per germline (reference sequence). The CDR3 sequence: CASSVDFPAGEKETQYF. The CDR3 nucleotides read TGTGCCAGCAGCGTGGACTTCCCAGCGGGAGAAAAAGAGACCCAGTACTTC. Full variable domain (rest looked up from reference TRBV5-4 and TRBJ2-5): ETGVTQSPTHLIKTRGQQVTLRCSSQSGHNTVSWYQQALGQGPQFIFQYYREEENGRGNFPPRFSGLQFPNYSSELNVNALELDDSALYLCASSVDFPAGEKETQYFGPGTRLLVL.

The V gene is TRBV19, the J gene TRBJ1-1; D unclear. Germline lookup yields CDR1 LNHDA and CDR2 SQIVND (reference sequence). Deletions cut 8 bases from V and 7 bases from J, with 23 bases between. The CDR3 contains 15 residues. The CDR3 region is CASRTDDPVINEAFF. In DNA form, the CDR3 reads TGTGCCAGTCGGACCGACGACCCGGTGATAAATGAAGCTTTCTTT.

This clonotype was observed a handful of times. A single base separates this from a much larger clone, so it may be a read error. V usage is TRBV30 and J usage is TRBJ2-2; 13 bases are shared with TRBD2. The length of the CDR3 is 14 residues. Germline values: CDR1 GTSNPN, CDR2 SVGIG (reference sequence). The CDR3 is CVWGLAGRTGELFF. The CDR3 region has the DNA TGTGTCTGGGGACTAGCGGGACGGACCGGGGAGCTGTTTTTT.

In its sample, this clonotype was seen many times. V gene TRBV2 combines with J gene TRBJ1-5; no definite D call. CDR3 length: 12 residues. Germline V gene lookup returns CDR1 SNHLY and CDR2 FYNNEI. The V gene lost 4 bases and the J gene lost 4 bases, with 5 bases spanning the gap. The CDR3 here is CASSAGNQPQHF. DNA of the CDR3: TGTGCCAGCAGTGCGGGTAATCAGCCCCAGCATTTT.

This clonotype was observed at least ten times. CDR3 DNA sequence: TGTGCCAGCAGTCGAAAGTCGACAGGGGAAGAGACCCAGTACTTC. Its translation is CASSRKSTGEETQYF. The gene calls are TRBV4-2 and TRBJ2-5, with 8 bases aligning to TRBD1. Germline assignment: CDR1 LGHNA and CDR2 YNFKEQ. Trimming took 6 bases from V and 3 from J; bases not matched to a gene: 9. The CDR3 is 15 amino acids.

This clonotype was detected only once. A clone one base away is much larger, so this may be a read error. This chain joins TRBV20-1 and TRBJ1-1; D is unresolved. The CDR3 runs 13 residues. Germline CDR1 and CDR2: DFQATT and SNEGSKA (reference sequence). The CDR3 DNA reads as TGCAGTGCAACGGGTTACATGAACACTGAAGCTTCCTTT. As protein: CSATGYMNTEASF.

The chain is built from TRBV7-9 and TRBJ1-5, with 7 bases aligning to TRBD1. The junction had 14 bases not matched to a gene; V was cut back by 5 bases and J by 7 bases. Germline-derived CDR1 and CDR2 are SEHNR and FQNEAQ (reference sequence). This CDR3 spans 16 amino acids. CDR3 region: CASSPGDSRGGQPQHF. Here the CDR3 DNA reads TGTGCCAGCAGCCCAGGGGACAGCCGAGGGGGGCAGCCCCAGCATTTT.

This clonotype has more than one count but fewer than ten. This chain links TRBV5-1 with TRBJ1-1, with TRBD1 matching 7 bases. The V gene's germline CDR1 is SGHRS and CDR2 YFSETQ. The CDR3 spans 16 residues. The trim removed 0 bases at V and 3 bases at J, leaving 8 bases unmatched. The CDR3 protein is CASSLAGNRGYTEAFF. In DNA form, the CDR3 reads TGCGCCAGCAGCTTGGCAGGGAACAGGGGATACACTGAAGCTTTCTTT.

The sample holds many counts of this clonotype. The genes are TRBV28 and TRBJ2-5; 14 nucleotides align to TRBD2. There are 15 residues in the CDR3. Germline V gene data show CDR1 as MDHEN and CDR2 as SYDVKM. Trimming removed 8 bases from V and 5 bases from J; junction bases left unmatched: 7. The CDR3 here is CASRGTSGSRETQYF. CDR3 bases: TGTGCCAGCCGGGGGACTAGCGGGAGTAGGGAGACCCAGTACTTC.

This clonotype showed up many times. The chain combines TRBV7-2 with TRBJ1-2; a possible D gene is TRBD1 (5 bases). The CDR3 is 13 amino acids. V was clipped by 4 bases and J by 6 bases, with 12 bases between them. Germline V CDR1 and CDR2: SGHTA, FQGNSA. In nucleotides, the CDR3 is TGTGCCAGCAGCTCGCGGGGGGGGGATGGCTACACCTTC. It yields the protein CASSSRGGDGYTF.

Note on this clonotype: The CDR3 ends on some other residue instead of the conserved phenylalanine or tryptophan, so this is likely a read error. The chain uses TRBV12-3 or TRBV12-4 and TRBJ1-2; TRBD1 agrees at 10 bases. CDR3 length: 13 residues. The trim removed 9 bases at V and 5 bases at J, leaving 6 bases unmatched. The CDR3 DNA follows: TGTGCCAGTAGTCCGGGACAGGGGTATGGCTACACCTCC. It specifies CASSPGQGYGYTS.

A note on this clonotype: Given a much more abundant clone one base away, this may be a read error. This chain links TRBV6-1 with TRBJ2-7; 10 bases fit TRBD2. The CDR3 spans 16 residues. J gave up 7 bases and V 5 bases, and 14 bases lay outside the gene matches. The germline gives CDR1 MNHNS, CDR2 SASEGT. CDR3 in amino acids: CASSHYRSAGGREQYF. The DNA for the CDR3 is TGTGCCAGCAGTCATTATCGGTCAGCGGGAGGGCGTGAGCAGTACTTC.

The table lists this clonotype with many counts. The gene calls are TRBV6-5 and TRBJ2-3; a possible D gene is TRBD2 (5 bases). The germline V gene encodes CDR1 MNHEY and CDR2 SVGAGI. CDR3 length equals 13 residues. V lost 8 bases and J 4 bases, leaving 13 bases between the germline ends. CDR3 nucleotide sequence: TGTGCCAGCCATCGGGGAAGCGCAGATACGCAGTATTTT. It translates to CASHRGSADTQYF.

The rearrangement joins TRBV5-6 to TRBJ2-2; D gene ambiguous. Germline V gives CDR1 SGHDT, CDR2 YYEEEE. V shed 4 bases and J shed 7 bases, with 8 bases lying between them. This CDR3 contains 12 residues. The CDR3 reads CASSPTNGELFF. The CDR3 DNA follows: TGTGCCAGCAGCCCCACAAACGGGGAGCTGTTTTTT.

This clonotype has only a few counts. This may stem from a read error, because a much larger clone lies one nucleotide away. The V gene is TRBV6-2 or TRBV6-3, the J gene TRBJ2-7; D not resolved. In germline, CDR1 is MNHEY, CDR2 SVGEGT. The CDR3 sequence is 13 residues long. The chain's CDR3 is CVSSVGWAYEQYF. CDR3 coding DNA: TGTGTCAGCAGTGTCGGGTGGGCGTACGAGCAGTACTTC.

This clonotype was seen many times. The genes are TRBV2 and TRBJ2-1; 11 positions match TRBD2. Germline-derived CDR1 and CDR2 are SNHLY and FYNNEI. The CDR3 has 15 residues. V shed 6 bases, J shed 6 bases, and the junction held 7 bases outside the gene matches. In nucleotides, the CDR3 is TGTGCCAGCAGCCAACTAGCGGGAGAGGGCAATGAGCAGTTCTTC. Translating gives CASSQLAGEGNEQFF.

Only a few counts were recorded for this clonotype. A much bigger clone sits one base away, suggesting this may be a read error. The rearrangement joins TRBV12-5 to TRBJ2-3; the D gene is possibly TRBD2 (7 bases). Germline CDR1 LGHNT, CDR2 FRNRAP. The CDR3 contains 15 residues. The V end was cut by 3 bases, the J end by 6 bases, with 16 bases between. As DNA, the CDR3 is TGTGCTAGTGGTTTCGTAGGGGGGGCATTGGATACGCAGTATTTT. Amino acid sequence: CASGFVGGALDTQYF.

V and J are TRBV19 and TRBJ2-7; 8 bases map to TRBD1. The CDR3 runs 13 residues. Germline CDR1 LNHDA, CDR2 SQIVND (reference sequence). Trimming removed 5 bases from V and 6 bases from J; junction bases left unmatched: 6. In DNA, the CDR3 is TGTGCCAGTAGTGTCCGGGACAGGCGCGAGCAGTACTTC. Translating gives CASSVRDRREQYF.

This clonotype was seen repeatedly, ten times or more. This chain links TRBV19 with TRBJ2-1; either TRBD1 or TRBD2 may fit D (6 bases each). Trimming took off 10 bases at V and 2 bases at J, with 18 bases between the two ends. The CDR3 loop spans 15 amino acids. Germline V gene sequence: CDR1 LNHDA, CDR2 SQIVND (reference sequence). The CDR3 here is CATSEGGAAYNEQFF. CDR3 nucleotide sequence: TGTGCCACCTCCGAGGGGGGTGCGGCCTACAATGAGCAGTTCTTC.

This clonotype has a count of ten or more. The rearrangement joins TRBV6-2 or TRBV6-3 to TRBJ2-1; 10 bases are shared with TRBD2. Per the germline V gene, CDR1 is MNHEY and CDR2 is SVGEGT. V dropped 9 bases and J dropped 7; count of bases not matched to a gene: 12. The CDR3 spans 15 residues. CDR3 sequence: CASGGASGSINEQFF. CDR3 coding DNA: TGTGCCAGTGGGGGGGCTAGCGGGAGTATTAATGAGCAGTTCTTC.

A word on this clonotype: A clone one base away is much larger, so this may be a read error. The final CDR3 position lacks the conserved phenylalanine or tryptophan, pointing to a likely read error. The gene calls are TRBV7-9 and TRBJ1-1, with D unresolved. CDR1 and CDR2 (germline): SEHNR, FQNEAQ (reference sequence). V lost 1 base and J 2 bases, leaving 8 bases between the germline ends. The CDR3 totals 14 residues. The CDR3 spells CASSLGFDNTEAFC. CDR3 bases: TGTGCCAGCAGCTTAGGTTTCGACAACACTGAAGCTTTCTGT.

This clonotype was picked up a small number of times. This chain links TRBV7-9 with TRBJ2-7, with D perhaps matching TRBD1 (6 bases). From germline, CDR1 is SEHNR and CDR2 FQNEAQ (reference sequence). The CDR3 is 13 amino acids. V was trimmed by 7 bases and J by 0 bases, leaving 10 bases between them. In DNA, the CDR3 is TGTGCCAGCAACAACAGGGACTCCTACGAGCAGTACTTC. It specifies CASNNRDSYEQYF.

About this clonotype: The junction does not match germline at one end; this may be a read error. The CDR3: CASSEGLSYGETQYF. CDR3 nucleotide sequence: TGCGCCAGCAGCGAAGGGCTCTCCTACGGGGAGACCCAGTACTTC. The gene calls are TRBV7-9 and TRBJ2-5, with D uncertain. This CDR3 region has 15 residues. Germline-derived CDR1 and CDR2 are SEHNR and FQNEAQ (reference sequence).

As concerns this clonotype: One junction end does not reproduce the germline sequence, and a read error may be involved. The V and J genes are TRBV24-1 and TRBJ1-2, with TRBD1 identical over 10 bases. Germline V gives CDR1 KGHDR, CDR2 SFDVKD. The CDR3 spans 14 residues. The CDR3 region is CASSSRQGAFGYTF. The CDR3 coding sequence is TGTGCCAGCAGTTCTCGACAGGGGGCGTTTGGCTACACCTTC.

The J gene is TRBJ2-7, the V gene TRBV7-2; D is possibly TRBD2 (5 bases). V was pared by 0 bases and J by 11 bases, with 26 bases between. Per germline, CDR1 SGHTA and CDR2 FQGNSA. The CDR3 is made up of 17 amino acids. The CDR3 region is CASSLAKTRGTSYQKYF. The CDR3 region has the DNA TGTGCCAGCAGCTTAGCTAAAACTAGAGGAACTTCCTACCAGAAGTACTTC.